The entry below describes one T cell receptor (beta chain). This table comes from immunoSEQ multiplex PCR, and its TCRdb copy is limited to in-frame clones, with some not included. The sample lists fewer than 120,000 clones, approximately 90% occurring once. The record originates from a study of blood T cell repertoires in COVID-19. J gave up 5 bases and V 4 bases, and 7 bases lay outside the gene matches. The germline V gene encodes CDR1 MNHEY and CDR2 SVGEGT. CDR3 length equals 15 residues. The sequencing sample was made of peripheral blood. The J gene is TRBJ1-2, the V gene TRBV6-2 or TRBV6-3; TRBD1 aligns across 10 bases. The TCR originated in a woman aged 45-65 years with acute or convalescent COVID-19. This CDR3 reads CASSSRQGAWYGYTF. CDR3 nucleotide sequence: TGTGCCAGCAGTTCGCGACAGGGGGCCTGGTATGGCTACACCTTC.